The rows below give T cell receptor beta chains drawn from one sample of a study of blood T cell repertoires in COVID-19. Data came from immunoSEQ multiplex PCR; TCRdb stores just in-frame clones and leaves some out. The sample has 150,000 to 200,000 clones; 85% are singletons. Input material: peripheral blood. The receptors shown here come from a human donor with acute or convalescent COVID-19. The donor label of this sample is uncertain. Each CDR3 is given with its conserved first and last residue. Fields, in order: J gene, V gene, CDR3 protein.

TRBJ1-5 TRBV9 CASSAGDQPQHF
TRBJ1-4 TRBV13 CASSLGGRAAQKLFF
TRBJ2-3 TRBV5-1 CASSLEGSGADTQYF
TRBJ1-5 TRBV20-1 CSARDQQPQHF
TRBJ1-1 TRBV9 CASSGTVMATEAFF
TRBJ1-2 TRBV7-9 CASSHSSGGYTF
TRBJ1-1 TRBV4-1 CASSQPTPGREAFF
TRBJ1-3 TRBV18 CASSPGAGVTSGNTIYF
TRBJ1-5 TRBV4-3 CASSPQGGNQPQHF
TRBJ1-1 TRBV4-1 CASSQVKGKEAFF
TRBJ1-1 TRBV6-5 CASSHSDRGTEAFF
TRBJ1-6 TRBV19 CASSLRGRDRNSPLHF
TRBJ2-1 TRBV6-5 CASSYTGQGSYEQFF
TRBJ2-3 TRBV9 CASSVAGLAGVPQDTQYF
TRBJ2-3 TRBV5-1 CASSLGADGYSTDTQYF
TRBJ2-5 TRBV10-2 CASRKAGGPGETQYF
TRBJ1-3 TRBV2 CASSERRTGLGNTIYF
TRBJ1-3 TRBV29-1 CSAGQSGNTIYF
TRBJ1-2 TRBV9 CASSPRTGGLANYGYTF
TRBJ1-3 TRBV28 CASSATGTSGNTIYF
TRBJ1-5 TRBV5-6 CASSAYGQAVQPQHF
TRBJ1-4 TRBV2 CASSSRQGANEKLFF
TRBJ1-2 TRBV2 CASSVGRGYTF
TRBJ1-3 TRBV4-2 CASSQKKQGAGNTIYF
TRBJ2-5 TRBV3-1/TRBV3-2 CASRGRGTGGTQYF
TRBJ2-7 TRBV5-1 CASSVGQPLPYEQYF
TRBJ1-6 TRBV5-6 CASSLRDRGNSPLHF
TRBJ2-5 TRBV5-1 CASSLAGQQEETQYF
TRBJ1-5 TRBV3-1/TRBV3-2 CASSQGDRAYQPQHF
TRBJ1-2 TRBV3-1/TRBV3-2 CASSQGFSGGSNGYTF
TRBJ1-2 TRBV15 CATSRDLGHFYGYTF
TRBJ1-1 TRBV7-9 CASSSTGGAAEAFF
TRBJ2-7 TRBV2 CASSQQTGPYEQYF
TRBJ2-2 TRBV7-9 CASSGDRQNTGELFF
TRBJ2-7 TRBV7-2 CASSLSSGETYEQYF
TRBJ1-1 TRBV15 CATSRDQQGRRTEAFF
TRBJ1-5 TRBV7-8 CASSLYRGDGQPQHF
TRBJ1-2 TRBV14 CASSHTGGEGDGYTF
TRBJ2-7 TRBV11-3 CASSSQGAKVYEQYF
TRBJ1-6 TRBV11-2 CASSPRAGYDSPLHF
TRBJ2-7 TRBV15 CATSTTSVLSYEQYF
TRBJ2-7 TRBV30 CAWTGTGGPIEQYF
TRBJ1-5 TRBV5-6 CASSLVPDRRHSNQPQHF
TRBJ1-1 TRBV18 CASSPPGTAYTEAFF
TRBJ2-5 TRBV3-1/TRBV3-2 CASSQWQVQETQYF
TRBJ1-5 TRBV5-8 CASSPGTGKVQPQHF
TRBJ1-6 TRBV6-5 CASSQTGAAGSPLHF